There are a few counts of the clone carrying this T cell receptor beta chain. What it binds is unknown. Germline and junction disagree at one end, which may indicate a read error. The data were taken from a study of molecular identifiers for immune sequencing clone quantification. For the study at large: Replicate RNA from about 19,000 or 110,000 naive CD8 T cells formed five aliquots; four were sequenced. Study results and limitations: Clones of above 20 RNA copies carried over 97% of effector molecules; in naive cells they carried under 1%.

Previously described methods and listed TCR primers were employed for the bulk TCR libraries. TCRdb called the PCR reads again in MiXCR, with one record for every CDR3 protein. Of about 320,000 distinct CDR3 sequences listed, about a fifth are singletons. CDR1 and CDR2 (germline): LGHNT, FRNRAP. The CDR3 is 12 amino acids. The genes are TRBV12-5 and TRBJ2-7; no reliable D call. The specimen sequenced was naive CD8+ T cells from blood, with Jurkat cell RNA spiked in. Indicated subset: FACS-sorted CD8+CD4-CCR7+CD45RA+ naive T cells. This clonotype was sampled from a human donor in good health. Some libraries in this study had Jurkat cell RNA spiked in. Here the CDR3 reads CAGGPGRYEQYF. DNA for the CDR3: TGTGCTGGTGGCCCGGGCCGCTACGAGCAGTACTTC.